The entry below describes one TCR beta chain. This clone appeared once. Its recognized antigen is unknown. No quality values exist for individual bases; no much larger clone is one base distant. TCRbeta CDR3 regions were amplified from genomic DNA by means of the immunoSEQ Assay, a bias-controlled multiplex PCR. In the authors' own workflow: Nucleated cell counts per sample were estimated from amplification of reference gene primers within the assay. To quantify the absolute abundance of each unique TCRbeta CDR3 rearrangement, sequence reads were collapsed and filtered. For each sample, productive Simpson clonality was calculated as the square root of Simpson's diversity index across productive rearrangements. Drawn from immuneACCESS, this table holds only the in-frame rearrangements with V and J called that TCRdb kept. Clones are partly lost; checked studies trace under half to an unresolved V gene and leave the rest unexplained. V and J calls plus clone size are reproduced from that table; the DNA served to infer D and trimming. In all, the sample holds about 150,000 clones, and 84% of those were seen once. The ten largest clones take up almost 10% of the sample.

Whole blood was collected in K2EDTA tubes by collaborating institutions according to the institutions' own protocols. For TCRbeta analysis, collaborators shipped samples in one of three forms: frozen whole blood, isolated PBMCs, or DNA extracted from either of those sample types. The data originate from a study of blood T cell repertoires in COVID-19 (dated by TCRdb to the early 2020s). Study-wide context: Samples covering the acute and convalescent phases of COVID-19 were provided by collaborators in the United States, Italy and Spain. Nearly every sample came with metadata listing a de-identified subject ID, COVID-19 status, age in years and sex. The material from the prospective study consisted of cDNA or gDNA derived from T cells, B-cell-depleted T cells, or PBMCs. Where available, HLA class I and class II types were obtained from metadata supplied by the sample provider rather than from assay-based typing. The repertoires were released in a freely available public database intended as a resource for research on the immune response to SARS-CoV-2. Subjects who had been exposed to COVID-19, were actively infected with it, or had recovered from it provided the deeply sampled blood TCRbeta repertoires that made up the dataset. The samples were drawn from the first 160 participants of the ongoing ImmuneRACE study and from 1,254 subjects provided by 6 global collaborators.

The CDR3 runs 17 amino acids, cysteine and phenylalanine included. The sequence is cut down to CDR3 DNA, 51 bases in frame from base 1. CDR1 is given as SGHRS and CDR2 as YFSETQ, both from the germline V gene. Trimming takes 5 bases off V and 1 base off J; junction bases not matched to a gene: 12. The paper's findings and limits, for the study overall: Clinical and demographic metadata were provided uncurated, with the amount varying by source and participant.

Sequences were obtained from peripheral blood. Here the chain combines TRBV5-1 and TRBJ2-1; 7 central bases correspond to TRBD2. The origin of this receptor is a woman in her forties or fifties with acute or convalescent COVID-19. The sequenced DNA is TGCGCCAGCAGACCCACAACCTCGGGGGGTTCCTACAATGAGCAGTTCTTC. It translates as CASRPTTSGGSYNEQFF.